Below, one T cell receptor (beta chain) is given with its context. Its antigen is not identified. The data derive from a study of shared clonotypes between healthy human individuals. Notes on the study in general: In general, naive subsets displayed greater estimated richness than memory subsets did. Lower generation probabilities were found for non-shared clonotypes than for those shared by all four donors. Even with large depth, rarefaction showed that sorted-subset sequencing was incomplete.

Assay: immunoSEQ multiplex PCR; the TCRdb copy retains only in-frame clones and omits some. The repertoire holds hundreds of thousands of clones, with over 65% as singletons. Both subsets, CD45RA+ naive and CD45RA-negative memory, were split from the CD4+ cells. Germline loops: CDR1 SEHNR, CDR2 FQNEAQ (reference sequence). Deletions cut 1 base from V and 9 bases from J, with 13 bases between. The CDR3 consists of 14 residues. The J gene is TRBJ2-1, the V gene TRBV7-9, with D possibly TRBD2 on 5 matching bases. The sequence derives from a woman aged 30 to 39 in good health. Sequenced sample: memory CD4+ T cells sorted from blood. The subset: CD45RA-negative fraction. In nucleotides, the CDR3 is TGTGCCAGCAGCTTAGGGGTAGCGTCGGGTGAGCAGTTCTTC. Protein: CASSLGVASGEQFF. Together with reference TRBV7-9 and TRBJ2-1, the CDR3 gives the full variable domain: DTGVSQNPRHKITKRGQNVTFRCDPISEHNRLYWYRQTLGQGPEFLTYFQNEAQLEKSRLLSDRFSAERPKGSFSTLEIQRTEQGDSAMYLCASSLGVASGEQFFGPGTRLTVL.